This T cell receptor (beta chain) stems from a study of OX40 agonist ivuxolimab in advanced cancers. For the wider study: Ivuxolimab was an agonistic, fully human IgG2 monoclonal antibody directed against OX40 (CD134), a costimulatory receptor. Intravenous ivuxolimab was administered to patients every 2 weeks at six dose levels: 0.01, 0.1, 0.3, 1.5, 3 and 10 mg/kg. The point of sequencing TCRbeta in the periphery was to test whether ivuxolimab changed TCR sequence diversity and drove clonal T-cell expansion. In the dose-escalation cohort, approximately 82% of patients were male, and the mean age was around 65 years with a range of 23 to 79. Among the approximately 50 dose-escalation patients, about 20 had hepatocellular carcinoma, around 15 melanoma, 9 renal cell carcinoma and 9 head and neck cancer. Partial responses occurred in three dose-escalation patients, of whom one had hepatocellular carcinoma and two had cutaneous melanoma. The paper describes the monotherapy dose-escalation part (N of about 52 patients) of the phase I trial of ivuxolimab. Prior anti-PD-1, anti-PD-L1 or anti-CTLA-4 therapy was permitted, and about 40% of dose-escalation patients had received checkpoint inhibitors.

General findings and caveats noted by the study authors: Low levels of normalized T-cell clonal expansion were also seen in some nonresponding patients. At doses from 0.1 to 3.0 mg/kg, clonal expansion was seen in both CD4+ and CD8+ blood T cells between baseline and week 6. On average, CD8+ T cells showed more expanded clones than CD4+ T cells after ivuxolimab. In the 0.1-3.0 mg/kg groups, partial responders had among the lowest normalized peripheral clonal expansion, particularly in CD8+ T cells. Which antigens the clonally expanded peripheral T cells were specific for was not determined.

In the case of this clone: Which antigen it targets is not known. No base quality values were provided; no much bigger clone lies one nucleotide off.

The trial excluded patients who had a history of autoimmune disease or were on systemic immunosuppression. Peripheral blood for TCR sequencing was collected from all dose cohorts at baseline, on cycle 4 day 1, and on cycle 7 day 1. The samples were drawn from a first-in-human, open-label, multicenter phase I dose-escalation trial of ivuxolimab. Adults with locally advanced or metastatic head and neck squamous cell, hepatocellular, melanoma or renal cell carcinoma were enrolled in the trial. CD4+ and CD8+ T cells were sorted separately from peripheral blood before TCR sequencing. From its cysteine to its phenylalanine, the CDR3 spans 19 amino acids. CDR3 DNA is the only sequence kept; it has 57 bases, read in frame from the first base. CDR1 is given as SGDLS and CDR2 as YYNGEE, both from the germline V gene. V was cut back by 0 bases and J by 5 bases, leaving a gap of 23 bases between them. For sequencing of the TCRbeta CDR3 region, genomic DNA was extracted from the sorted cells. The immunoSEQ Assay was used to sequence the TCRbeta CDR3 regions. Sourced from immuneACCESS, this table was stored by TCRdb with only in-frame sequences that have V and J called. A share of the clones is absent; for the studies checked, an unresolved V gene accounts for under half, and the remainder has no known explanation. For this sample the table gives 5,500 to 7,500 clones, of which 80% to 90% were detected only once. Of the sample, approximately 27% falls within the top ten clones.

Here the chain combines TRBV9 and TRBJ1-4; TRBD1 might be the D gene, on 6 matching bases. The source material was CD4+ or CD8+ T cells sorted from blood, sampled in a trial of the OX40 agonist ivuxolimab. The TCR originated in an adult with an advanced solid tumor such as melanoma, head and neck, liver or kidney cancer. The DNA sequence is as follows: TGTGCCAGCAGCGTAGGGGATCGGCAGGGGCTAAGGAGAAATGAAAAACTGTTTTTT. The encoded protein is CASSVGDRQGLRRNEKLFF.